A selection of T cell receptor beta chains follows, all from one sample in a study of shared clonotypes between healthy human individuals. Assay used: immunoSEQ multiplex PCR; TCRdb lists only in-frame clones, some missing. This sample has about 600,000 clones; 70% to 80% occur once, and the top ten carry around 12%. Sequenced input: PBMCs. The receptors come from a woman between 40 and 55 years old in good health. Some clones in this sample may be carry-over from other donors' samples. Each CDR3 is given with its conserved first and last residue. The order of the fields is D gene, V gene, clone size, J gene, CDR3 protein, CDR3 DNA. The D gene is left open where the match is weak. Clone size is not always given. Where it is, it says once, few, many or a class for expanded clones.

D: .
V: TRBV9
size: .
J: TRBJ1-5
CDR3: CASSGNEGPQHF
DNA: TGTGCCAGCAGCGGGAACGAGGGGCCCCAGCATTTT

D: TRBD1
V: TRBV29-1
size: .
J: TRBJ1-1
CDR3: CSVVRTGANTEAFF
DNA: TGCAGCGTTGTCCGGACAGGGGCGAACACTGAAGCTTTCTTT

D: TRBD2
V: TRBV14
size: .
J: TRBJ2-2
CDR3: CASSQDRGGRGNTGELFF
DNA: TGTGCCAGCAGCCAAGATCGCGGAGGGAGGGGAAACACCGGGGAGCTGTTTTTT

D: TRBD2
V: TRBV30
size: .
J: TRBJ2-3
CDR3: CASGGTDTQYF
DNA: TGTGCCTCGGGGGGGACAGATACGCAGTATTTT

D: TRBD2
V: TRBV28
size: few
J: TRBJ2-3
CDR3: CASSLSRAGVTDTQYF
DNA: TGTGCCAGCAGTTTATCCCGCGCGGGAGTGACAGATACGCAGTATTTT

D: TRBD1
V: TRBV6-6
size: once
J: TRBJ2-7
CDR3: CASSYSTGGYEQYF
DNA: TGTGCCAGCAGTTACTCCACAGGGGGCTACGAGCAGTACTTC

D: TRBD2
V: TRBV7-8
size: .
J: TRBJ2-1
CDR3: CASSQREGYNEQFF
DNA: TGTGCCAGCAGCCAGCGGGAGGGATACAATGAGCAGTTCTTC

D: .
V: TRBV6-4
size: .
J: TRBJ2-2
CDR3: CASSYSGADTGELFF
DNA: TGTGCCAGCAGTTACTCGGGAGCGGACACCGGGGAGCTGTTTTTT

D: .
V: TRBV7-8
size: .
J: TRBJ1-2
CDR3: CASSLGRLYGYTF
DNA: TGTGCCAGCAGCTTGGGACGGCTGTATGGCTACACCTTC

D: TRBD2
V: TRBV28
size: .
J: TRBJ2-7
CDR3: CASSPKAGSSYEQYF
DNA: TGTGCCAGCAGTCCAAAAGCGGGGAGCTCCTACGAGCAGTACTTC

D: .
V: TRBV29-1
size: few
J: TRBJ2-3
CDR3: CSVVGGTTSTDTQYF
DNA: TGCAGCGTTGTCGGGGGGACAACTAGCACAGATACGCAGTATTTT

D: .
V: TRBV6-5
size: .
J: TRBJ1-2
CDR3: CASSYSRGIYGYTF
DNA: TGTGCCAGCAGTTACTCGAGGGGCATCTATGGCTACACCTTC

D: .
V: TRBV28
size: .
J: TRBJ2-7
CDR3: CASKRPNYEQYF
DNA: TGTGCCAGCAAGCGACCGAACTACGAGCAGTACTTC

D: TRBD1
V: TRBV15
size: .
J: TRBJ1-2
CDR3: CATSRDALEQGVYGYTF
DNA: TGTGCCACCAGCAGAGATGCCTTAGAACAGGGGGTCTATGGCTACACCTTC

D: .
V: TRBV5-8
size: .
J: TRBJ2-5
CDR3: CASSLVLQGPKETQYF
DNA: TGTGCCAGCAGTTTAGTTCTACAGGGCCCAAAAGAGACCCAGTACTTC

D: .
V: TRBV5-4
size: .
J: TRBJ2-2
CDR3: CASSRPGTPNTGELFF
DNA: TGTGCCAGCAGCCGCCCCGGGACACCGAACACCGGGGAGCTGTTTTTT

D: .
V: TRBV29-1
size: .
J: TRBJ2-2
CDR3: CSGLPEGQVGTGELFF
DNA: TGCAGCGGCCTTCCAGAGGGGCAGGTGGGCACCGGGGAGCTGTTTTTT

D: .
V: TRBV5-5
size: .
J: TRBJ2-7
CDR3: CASSFSGSDSYEQYF
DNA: TGTGCCAGCAGCTTTTCTGGTTCCGACTCCTACGAGCAGTACTTC

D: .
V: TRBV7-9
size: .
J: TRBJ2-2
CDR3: CASSSGSSLFF
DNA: TGTGCCAGCAGTTCAGGGTCGAGTTTGTTTTTT

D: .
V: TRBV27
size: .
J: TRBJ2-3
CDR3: CASSLRIGGIATDTQYF
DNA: TGTGCCAGCAGTTTAAGAATCGGCGGGATCGCGACAGATACGCAGTATTTT

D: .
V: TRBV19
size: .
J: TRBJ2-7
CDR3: CASSSQGNSYEQYF
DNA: TGTGCCAGTAGTTCTCAGGGGAACTCCTACGAGCAGTACTTC

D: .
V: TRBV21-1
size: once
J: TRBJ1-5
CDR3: CASSIRGRQPQHF
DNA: TGTGCCAGCAGCATCCGGGGCCGGCAGCCCCAGCATTTT

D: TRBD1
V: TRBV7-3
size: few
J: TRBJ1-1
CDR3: CASSSNRGADTEAFF
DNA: TGTGCCAGCAGCTCAAACAGGGGAGCGGACACTGAAGCTTTCTTT

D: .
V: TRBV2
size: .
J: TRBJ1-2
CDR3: CALGRCYGYTF
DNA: TGTGCCCTCGGGAGGTGCTATGGCTACACCTTC

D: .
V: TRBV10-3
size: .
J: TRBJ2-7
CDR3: CATRQALGRYEQYF
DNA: TGTGCCACGCGACAGGCCCTCGGGAGATACGAGCAATACTTC

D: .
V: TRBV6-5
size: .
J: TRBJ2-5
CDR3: CASSYSWVGTQETQYF
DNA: TGTGCCAGCAGTTACTCGTGGGTGGGGACCCAAGAGACCCAGTACTTC

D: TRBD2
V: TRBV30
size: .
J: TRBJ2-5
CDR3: CAWRGAGKETQYF
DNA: TGTGCCTGGAGGGGAGCGGGAAAAGAGACCCAGTACTTC